The clone carrying this T cell receptor beta chain was seen just once. Its target is unknown. Germline V lookup: CDR1 SGHTA, CDR2 FQGNSA. J lost 5 bases, V lost 5 bases, and 6 bases had no gene match. The CDR3 loop spans 14 amino acids. The data stem from a study of cytomegalovirus exposure and HLA in healthy donors. Study-wide points: Later work found that TCR association rates differed between HLA loci; DRB1 had the most and HLA-C the fewest.

In the PCR, 60 Vbeta and 13 Jbeta primers were used. Using immunoSEQ multiplex PCR, the repertoire was profiled, and TCRdb retains in-frame clones only, with some absent. The sample lists some 92,000 clones; approximately 79% were seen once. This receptor was obtained from a man aged 25 to 40 in good health and CMV-seronegative. V and J are TRBV7-2 and TRBJ2-3; TRBD2 matches at 8 bases. Sequencing was carried out using PBMCs. CDR3 nucleotides: TGTGCCAGCAGCCCCGAGCGGGGGATAGATACGCAGTATTTT. It codes for CASSPERGIDTQYF.